This entry is about one TCR beta chain. There is no known antigen for this receptor. Qualities for individual bases were not recorded, and no much larger clone is one base off. Including cysteine and phenylalanine, the CDR3 has 13 amino acids. CDR3 DNA is the only sequence kept; it has 39 bases, read in frame from the first base. V is reduced by 4 bases and J by 4 bases, leaving a spacing of 10 bases between them. Per the germline V gene, SGHTA is the CDR1 and FQGNSA is the CDR2. A patient counted as having stable Graves' hyperthyroidism if no progression to ophthalmopathy occurred over 18 months of follow-up. Hyperthyroidism patients were newly diagnosed, had a disease duration of under 2 months, and were aged 18 to 65 years. Exclusion was applied to patients with uncontrolled infections, other autoimmune diseases, pregnancy or lactation. Diagnoses were established on the basis of clinical symptoms, serum thyroxine and TRAb, thyroid ultrasound, and orbital computed tomography. Trizol reagent was used to extract total RNA, and RNA quality was then checked on an Agilent 2100 Bioanalyzer.

This record belongs to a study of T cells in Graves' hyperthyroidism and ophthalmopathy (dated by TCRdb to between 2019 and 2020). As for the study more broadly: TCR V-J signatures able to tell the groups apart were searched for in a discovery cohort of 100 or so patients, of whom 40 to 45 had Graves' ophthalmopathy and more than 55 had stable Graves' hyperthyroidism. Whether ophthalmopathy could be predicted prospectively was tested in an independent validation cohort made up of 18 to 20 hyperthyroidism patients plus 17 patients who later progressed to ophthalmopathy. The 85 to 100 discovery patients were divided at random into training and test sets in a 7:3 ratio. The study also compared thyroid tissue and blood T-cell repertoires from a handful of Graves' hyperthyroidism patients. After blood sampling, hyperthyroidism patients were treated with methimazole at a starting dose of 30 mg daily, and ophthalmopathy patients were treated with high-dose intravenous methylprednisolone. The paper describes TCR Vbeta CDR3 sequencing of 120 to 150 peripheral blood samples, made up of fewer than 50 ophthalmopathy patients, some 80 hyperthyroidism patients and 17 progressor patients. Broader findings and caveats from the paper: A 13 V-J signature model separated ophthalmopathy from stable hyperthyroidism, with over 85% sensitivity and roughly 84% specificity in cross-validation and 80%/75% in testing. Sample size was not statistically predetermined, and blinding of investigators to group allocation was not performed. Blood samples also contained most of the expanded thyroid clonotypes (frequency above 0.001), which suggests that blood repertoires may reflect thyroid immune responses. In validation, the model predicted progression to ophthalmopathy with about 71% sensitivity and less than 75% specificity, a median of around 6.6 months before onset.

TCR beta CDR3 regions were amplified from RNA transcripts. For the first round of RT-PCR on the TCR CDR3, the HTBI primer set was used together with the Qiagen OneStep RT-PCR kit. Libraries were constructed in a second round of multiplex PCR, after which size selection and purification were carried out. Sequencing of the libraries was done on an Illumina HiSeq2000 using paired-end 100 bp reads. Regarding the original processing steps: Raw data were processed with SOAPnuke, discarding reads with adapters, uncalled bases, mean Phred below 15, or no exact constant-primer or identifier match. High-quality paired reads were merged using COPE v1.2.5, and each unique nucleotide sequence was defined as a clonotype. MiTCR v1.1 was used to align clonotypes to the IMGT TRBV, TRBD and TRBJ reference segments. The analysis was restricted to V-J combinations with a frequency above 0.0001, which together covered around 99% of the repertoires. The TCS score was defined as F50 (clonal expansion) divided by E x V (chaos), with BLOSUM62-based TCRdist calculated between CDR3 peptides within each V-J. Welch's t-statistics and random forest reduced 500 to 650 V-J features to 10 to 15, which were used in a naive Bayes classifier (R e1071). The raw public reads went through TCRdb reprocessing: fastp at Q25, MiXCR clone calling, in-frame beta chains kept. Rows are unified per CDR3 protein, each entry keeping the most common DNA and genes. None of the V and J calls come from the authors' own analysis; TCRdb made them. The sample records approximately 590,000 distinct CDR3 sequences, around 45% of which are singletons. Of the sample, approximately 8.2% falls within the top ten clones.

Sequencing was performed on peripheral blood or thyroid tissue (not recorded which). The sequence was obtained from a woman aged 18-30 years with Graves' hyperthyroidism. Donor details come from another sample of the same person, matched by shared clones. The chain uses TRBV7-2 and TRBJ1-1; matching of 5 bases hints at TRBD1 as the D gene. The CDR3 reads CASSYRDGTEAFF. At the DNA level, the sequence is TGTGCCAGCAGCTACCGGGACGGCACTGAAGCTTTCTTT.